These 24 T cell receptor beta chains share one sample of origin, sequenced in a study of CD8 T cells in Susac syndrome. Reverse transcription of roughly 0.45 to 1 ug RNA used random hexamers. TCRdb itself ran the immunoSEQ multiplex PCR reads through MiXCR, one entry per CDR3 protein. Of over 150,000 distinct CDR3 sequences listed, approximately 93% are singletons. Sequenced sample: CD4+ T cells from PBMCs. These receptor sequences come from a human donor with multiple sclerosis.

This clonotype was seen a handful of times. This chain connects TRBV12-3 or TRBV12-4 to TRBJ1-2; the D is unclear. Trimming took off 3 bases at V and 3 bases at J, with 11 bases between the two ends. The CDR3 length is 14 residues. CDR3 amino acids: CASSLGGGDYGYTF. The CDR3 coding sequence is TGTGCCAGCAGTTTGGGTGGTGGCGACTATGGCTACACCTTC.

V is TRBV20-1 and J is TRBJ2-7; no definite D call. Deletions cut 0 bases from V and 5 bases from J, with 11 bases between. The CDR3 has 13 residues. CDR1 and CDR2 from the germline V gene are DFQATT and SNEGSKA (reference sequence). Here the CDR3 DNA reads TGCAGTGCTAGAGATTCCCAGACAAACGAGCAGTACTTC. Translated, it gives CSARDSQTNEQYF.

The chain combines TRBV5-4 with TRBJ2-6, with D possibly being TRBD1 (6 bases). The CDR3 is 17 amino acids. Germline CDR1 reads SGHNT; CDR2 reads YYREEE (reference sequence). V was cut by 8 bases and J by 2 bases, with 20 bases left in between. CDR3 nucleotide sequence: TGTGCCAGTGAGCCGGGACAAGGTCGTCCTGGGGCCAACGTCCTGACTTTC. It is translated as CASEPGQGRPGANVLTF.

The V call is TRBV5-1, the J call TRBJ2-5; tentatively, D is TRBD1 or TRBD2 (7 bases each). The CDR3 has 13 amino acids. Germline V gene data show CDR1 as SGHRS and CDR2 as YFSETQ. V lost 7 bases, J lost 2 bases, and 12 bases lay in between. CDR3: CASYRGGQETQYF. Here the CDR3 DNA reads TGCGCCAGCTACAGGGGAGGGCAAGAGACCCAGTACTTC.

The CDR3 protein is CAWGLLTSNEQFF. As DNA, the CDR3 is TGTGCCTGGGGGCTCCTCACGTCCAATGAGCAGTTCTTC. V gene TRBV28 combines with J gene TRBJ2-1, with TRBD1 as a possible D gene (6 bases). The V and J ends lost 11 bases and 6 bases respectively, with 17 bases between them. The CDR3 loop spans 13 amino acids. From germline, CDR1 is MDHEN and CDR2 SYDVKM.

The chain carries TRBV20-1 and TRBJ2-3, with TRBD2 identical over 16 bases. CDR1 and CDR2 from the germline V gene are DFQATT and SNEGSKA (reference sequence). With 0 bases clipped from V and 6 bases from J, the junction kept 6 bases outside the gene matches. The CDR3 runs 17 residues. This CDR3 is CSARDSGLAGGFDTQYF. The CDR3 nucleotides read TGCAGTGCTAGAGATTCGGGACTAGCGGGGGGGTTTGATACGCAGTATTTT.

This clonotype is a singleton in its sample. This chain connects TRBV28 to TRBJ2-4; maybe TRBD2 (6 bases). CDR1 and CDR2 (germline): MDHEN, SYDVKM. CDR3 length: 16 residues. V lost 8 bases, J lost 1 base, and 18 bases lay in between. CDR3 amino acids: CASGPGGSGAKNIQYF. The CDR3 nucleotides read TGTGCCAGCGGTCCCGGGGGTTCGGGGGCCAAAAACATTCAGTACTTC.

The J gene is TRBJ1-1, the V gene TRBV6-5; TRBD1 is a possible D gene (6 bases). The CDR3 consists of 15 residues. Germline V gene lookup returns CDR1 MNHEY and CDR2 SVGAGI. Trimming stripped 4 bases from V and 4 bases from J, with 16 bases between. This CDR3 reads CASSSYRVSGTEAFF. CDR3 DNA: TGTGCCAGCAGTTCCTACAGGGTGAGTGGCACTGAAGCTTTCTTT.

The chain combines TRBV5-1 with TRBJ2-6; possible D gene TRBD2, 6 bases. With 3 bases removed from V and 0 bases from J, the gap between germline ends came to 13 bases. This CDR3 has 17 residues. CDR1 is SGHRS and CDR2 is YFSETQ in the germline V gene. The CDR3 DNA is TGCGCCAGCAGCTCGGAGGGTAGGGACTCTGGGGCCAACGTCCTGACTTTC. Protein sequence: CASSSEGRDSGANVLTF.

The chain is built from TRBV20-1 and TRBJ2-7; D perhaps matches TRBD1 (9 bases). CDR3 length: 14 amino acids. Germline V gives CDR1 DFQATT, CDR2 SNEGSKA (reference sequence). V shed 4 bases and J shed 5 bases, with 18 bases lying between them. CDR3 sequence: CSATGGTGINEQYF. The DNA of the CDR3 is TGCAGTGCTACGGGGGGGACAGGGATCAACGAGCAGTACTTC.

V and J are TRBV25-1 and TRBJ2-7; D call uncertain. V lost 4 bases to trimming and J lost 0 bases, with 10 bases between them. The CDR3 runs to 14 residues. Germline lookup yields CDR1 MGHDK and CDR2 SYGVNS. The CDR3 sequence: CASSGTAYSYEQYF. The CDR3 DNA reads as TGTGCCAGCAGTGGTACCGCCTACTCCTACGAGCAGTACTTC.

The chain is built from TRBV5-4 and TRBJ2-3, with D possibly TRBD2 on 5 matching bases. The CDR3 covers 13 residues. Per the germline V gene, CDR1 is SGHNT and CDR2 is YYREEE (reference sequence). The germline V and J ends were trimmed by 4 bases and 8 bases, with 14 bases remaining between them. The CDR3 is CASSGPAAGTQYF. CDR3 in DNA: TGTGCCAGCAGCGGGCCCGCTGCGGGTACGCAGTATTTT.

The CDR3 DNA reads as TGTGCCAGCCGGACAAGGAGGACTGAAGCTTTCTTT. As protein: CASRTRRTEAFF. The V and J genes are TRBV5-4 and TRBJ1-1; possible D gene TRBD1, 5 bases. The germline CDR1 and CDR2 sequences are SGHNT and YYREEE (reference sequence). Trimming cost V 7 bases and J 5 bases, with 12 bases left between them. The CDR3 extends over 12 amino acids.

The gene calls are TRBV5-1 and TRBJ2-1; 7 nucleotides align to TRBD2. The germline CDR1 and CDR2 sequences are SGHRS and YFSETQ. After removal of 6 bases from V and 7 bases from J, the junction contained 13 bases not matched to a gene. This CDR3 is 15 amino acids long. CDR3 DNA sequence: TGCGCCAGCACCTACGGGAGGCAGGGAGGGAATGAGCAGTTCTTC. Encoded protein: CASTYGRQGGNEQFF.

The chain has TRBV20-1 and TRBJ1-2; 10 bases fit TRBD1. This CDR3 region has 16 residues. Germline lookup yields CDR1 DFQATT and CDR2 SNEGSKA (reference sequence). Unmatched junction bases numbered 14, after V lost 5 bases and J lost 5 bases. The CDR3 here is CSAPERLPGQGYGYTF. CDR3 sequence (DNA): TGCAGTGCTCCCGAGAGGCTTCCGGGACAGGGGTATGGCTACACCTTC.

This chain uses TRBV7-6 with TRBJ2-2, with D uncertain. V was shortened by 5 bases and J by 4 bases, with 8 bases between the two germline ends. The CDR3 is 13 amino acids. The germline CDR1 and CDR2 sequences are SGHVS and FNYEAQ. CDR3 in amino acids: CASSLQITGELFF. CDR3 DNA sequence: TGTGCCAGCAGCCTACAGATCACCGGGGAGCTGTTTTTT. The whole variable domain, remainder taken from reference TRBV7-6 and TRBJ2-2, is GAGVSQSPRYKVTKRGQDVALRCDPISGHVSLYWYRQALGQGPEFLTYFNYEAQQDKSGLPNDRFSAERPEGSISTLTIQRTEQRDSAMYRCASSLQITGELFFGEGSRLTVL.

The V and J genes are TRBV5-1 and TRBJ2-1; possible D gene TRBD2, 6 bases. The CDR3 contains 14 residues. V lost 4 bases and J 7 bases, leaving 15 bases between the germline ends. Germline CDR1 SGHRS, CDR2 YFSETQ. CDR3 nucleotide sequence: TGCGCCAGCAGCCAGCTAGGGACTCCAAATGAGCAGTTCTTC. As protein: CASSQLGTPNEQFF.

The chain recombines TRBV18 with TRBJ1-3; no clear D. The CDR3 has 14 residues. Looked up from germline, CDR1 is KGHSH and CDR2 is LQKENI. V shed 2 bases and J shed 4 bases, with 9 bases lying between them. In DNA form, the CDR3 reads TGTGCCAGCTCACCATCGACAACAGGAAACACCATATATTTT. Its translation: CASSPSTTGNTIYF.

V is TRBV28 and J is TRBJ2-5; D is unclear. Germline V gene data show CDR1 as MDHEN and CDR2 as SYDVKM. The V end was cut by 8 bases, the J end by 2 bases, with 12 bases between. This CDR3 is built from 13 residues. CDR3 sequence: CASQVGIQETQYF. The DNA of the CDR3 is TGTGCCAGCCAGGTGGGAATTCAAGAGACCCAGTACTTC.

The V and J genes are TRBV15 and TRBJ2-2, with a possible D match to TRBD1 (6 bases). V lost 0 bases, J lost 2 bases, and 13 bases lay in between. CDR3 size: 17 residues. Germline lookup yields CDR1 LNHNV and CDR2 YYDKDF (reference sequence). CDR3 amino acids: CATSRDQGRSNTGELFF. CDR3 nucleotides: TGTGCCACCAGCAGAGATCAGGGGCGGTCAAACACCGGGGAGCTGTTTTTT.

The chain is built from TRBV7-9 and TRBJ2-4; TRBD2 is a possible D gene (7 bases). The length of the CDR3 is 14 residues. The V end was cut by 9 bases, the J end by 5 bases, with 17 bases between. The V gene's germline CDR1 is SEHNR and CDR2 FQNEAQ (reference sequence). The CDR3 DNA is TGTGCCAGTCAAAAGGGGGGGGCCCAAAACATTCAGTACTTC. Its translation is CASQKGGAQNIQYF.

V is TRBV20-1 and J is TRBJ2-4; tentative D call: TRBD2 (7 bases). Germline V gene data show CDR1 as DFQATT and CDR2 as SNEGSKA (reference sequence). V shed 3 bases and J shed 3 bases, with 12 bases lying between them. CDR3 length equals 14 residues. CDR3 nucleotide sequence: TGCAGTGCTAGGGCGGGGGCTGGCAAAAACATTCAGTACTTC. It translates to CSARAGAGKNIQYF.

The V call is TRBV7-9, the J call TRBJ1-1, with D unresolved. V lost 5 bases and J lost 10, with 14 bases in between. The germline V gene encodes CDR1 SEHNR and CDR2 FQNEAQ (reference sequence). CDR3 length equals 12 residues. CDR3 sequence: CASSQSGARAFF. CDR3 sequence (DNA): TGTGCCAGCAGCCAATCAGGCGCCCGAGCTTTCTTT.

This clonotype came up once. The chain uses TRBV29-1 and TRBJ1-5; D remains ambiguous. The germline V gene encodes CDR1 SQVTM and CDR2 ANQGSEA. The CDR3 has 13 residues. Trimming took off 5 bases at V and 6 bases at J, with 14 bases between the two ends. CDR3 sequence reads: CSVRLGNGQPQHF. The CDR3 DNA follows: TGCAGCGTTCGGTTGGGGAATGGTCAGCCCCAGCATTTT. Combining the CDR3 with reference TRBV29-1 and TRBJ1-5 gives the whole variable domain SAVISQKPSRDICQRGTSLTIQCQVDSQVTMMFWYRQQPGQSLTLIATANQGSEATYESGFVIDKFPISRPNLTFSTLTVSNMSPEDSSIYLCSVRLGNGQPQHFGDGTRLSIL.